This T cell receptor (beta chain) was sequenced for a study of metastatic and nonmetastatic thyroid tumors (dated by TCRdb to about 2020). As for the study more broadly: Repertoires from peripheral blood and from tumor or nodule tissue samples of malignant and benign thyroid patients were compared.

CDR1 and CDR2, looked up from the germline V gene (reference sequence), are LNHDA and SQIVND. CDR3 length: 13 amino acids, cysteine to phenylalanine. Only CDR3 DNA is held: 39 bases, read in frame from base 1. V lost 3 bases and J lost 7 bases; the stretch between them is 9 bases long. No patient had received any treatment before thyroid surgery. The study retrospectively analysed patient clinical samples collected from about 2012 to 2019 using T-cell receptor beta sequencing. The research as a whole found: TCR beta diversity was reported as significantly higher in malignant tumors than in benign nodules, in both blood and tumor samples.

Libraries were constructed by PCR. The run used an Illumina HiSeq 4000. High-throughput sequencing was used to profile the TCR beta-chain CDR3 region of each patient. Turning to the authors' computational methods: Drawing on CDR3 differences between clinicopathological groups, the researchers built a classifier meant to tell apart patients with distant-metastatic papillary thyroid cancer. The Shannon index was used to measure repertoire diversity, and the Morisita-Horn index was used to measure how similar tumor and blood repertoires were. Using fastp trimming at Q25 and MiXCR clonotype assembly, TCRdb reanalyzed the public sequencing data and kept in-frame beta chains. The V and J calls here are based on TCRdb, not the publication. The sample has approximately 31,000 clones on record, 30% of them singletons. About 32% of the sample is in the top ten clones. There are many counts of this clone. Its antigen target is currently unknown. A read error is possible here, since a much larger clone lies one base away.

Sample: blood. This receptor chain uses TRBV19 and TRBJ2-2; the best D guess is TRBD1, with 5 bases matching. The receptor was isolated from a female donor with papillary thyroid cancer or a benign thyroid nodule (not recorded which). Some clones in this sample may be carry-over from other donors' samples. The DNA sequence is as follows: TGTGCCAGTAGTATTACAGGCATCGGGGAGCTGTTTTTT. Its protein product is CASSITGIGELFF.